These 16 T cell receptor beta chains share one sample of origin, sequenced in a study of blood T cell repertoires in COVID-19. Clones were read by immunoSEQ multiplex PCR, and TCRdb kept only the in-frame ones, dropping some. The sample holds about 100,000 clones, 75% to 95% seen once. Sequencing was performed on peripheral blood. The receptors stem from a man between 18 and 29 years old with acute or convalescent COVID-19.

For the CDR3, the DNA is TGCAGTGCTAGTCGAGCGACCCCTTTCTACAATGAGCAGTTCTTC. Residues: CSASRATPFYNEQFF. The chain couples TRBV20-1 to TRBJ2-1; no definite D call. Trimming removed 3 bases from V and 3 bases from J, with 15 bases in between. The germline CDR1 and CDR2 sequences are DFQATT and SNEGSKA (reference sequence). The CDR3 is made up of 15 amino acids.

The chain uses TRBV5-4 and TRBJ2-7, with a possible D match to TRBD1 (6 bases). CDR1 is SGHNT, CDR2 YYREEE, per germline (reference sequence). The CDR3 runs to 14 residues. Between the trimmed V and J ends, which lost 4 bases and 0 bases, there was a span of 11 bases. The CDR3 loop reads CASSPTGSSYEQYF. The CDR3, as DNA: TGTGCCAGCAGCCCGACAGGATCCTCCTACGAGCAGTACTTC.

The rearrangement uses TRBV19 and TRBJ1-2; 8 bases are a match to TRBD1. From germline, CDR1 is LNHDA and CDR2 SQIVND (reference sequence). V gave up 2 bases and J gave up 4 bases; unmatched junction bases: 9. This CDR3 comprises 16 residues. CDR3: CASSISGTGRLYGYTF. The CDR3, as DNA: TGTGCCAGTAGTATATCCGGGACAGGCAGACTCTATGGCTACACCTTC.

The CDR3 bases are TGTGCCAGTAGTATTGGCACACAGGGAACCTACGAGCAGTACTTC. This sequence encodes CASSIGTQGTYEQYF. The chain combines TRBV19 with TRBJ2-7, with a weak D call TRBD1 (6 bases). The CDR3 runs 15 residues. Germline values: CDR1 LNHDA, CDR2 SQIVND (reference sequence). V was shortened by 3 bases and J by 2 bases, with 14 bases between the two germline ends.

The chain couples TRBV11-2 to TRBJ1-2, with a weak D call TRBD1 (6 bases). Germline V gene sequence: CDR1 SGHAT, CDR2 FQNNGV. V was cut by 5 bases and J by 8 bases, with 21 bases left in between. This CDR3 is 15 amino acids long. The CDR3 protein is CASSPPDRTYRGYTF. The CDR3 DNA sequence: TGTGCCAGCAGCCCCCCGGACAGAACCTATAGGGGCTACACCTTC. Looking up the rest from reference TRBV11-2 and TRBJ1-2 gives the full variable domain: EAGVAQSPRYKIIEKRQSVAFWCNPISGHATLYWYQQILGQGPKLLIQFQNNGVVDDSQLPKDRFSAERLKGVDSTLKIQPAKLEDSAVYLCASSPPDRTYRGYTFGSGTRLTVV.

CDR3 in amino acids: CASLSEVSPLHF. The CDR3 DNA reads TGTGCCAGCCTCTCTGAGGTTTCACCCCTCCACTTT. This rearrangement joins TRBV2 to TRBJ1-6; no reliable D call. CDR1 and CDR2 (germline): SNHLY, FYNNEI. The CDR3 runs to 12 residues. Deletions cut 8 bases from V and 9 bases from J, with 11 bases between.

The V and J genes are TRBV6-2 or TRBV6-3 and TRBJ1-3; no clear D. Trimming cost V 0 bases and J 0 bases, with 6 bases left between them. CDR1 and CDR2 (germline): MNHEY, SVGEGT. This CDR3 has 15 amino acids. This CDR3 is CASSYSGVSGNTIYF. As DNA, the CDR3 is TGTGCCAGCAGTTACTCCGGGGTCTCTGGAAACACCATATATTTT.

The rearrangement uses TRBV5-4 and TRBJ2-5; 9 positions agree with TRBD2. J was trimmed by 2 bases and V by 3 bases; bases with no gene match: 8. Germline-derived CDR1 and CDR2 are SGHNT and YYREEE (reference sequence). The CDR3 runs to 16 residues. Here the CDR3 reads CASSSTKAGGQETQYF. The CDR3 region has the DNA TGTGCCAGCAGCTCAACAAAAGCGGGGGGACAAGAGACCCAGTACTTC.

This chain uses TRBV5-1 with TRBJ1-1; no firm D call. Trimming stripped 0 bases from V and 6 bases from J, with 9 bases between. The CDR3 has 13 amino acids. Per the germline V gene, CDR1 is SGHRS and CDR2 is YFSETQ. CDR3 in DNA: TGCGCCAGCAGCTTGGGACTCTTAGCTGAAGCTTTCTTT. As protein: CASSLGLLAEAFF.

The gene calls are TRBV11-3 and TRBJ2-7, with 7 bases lining up with TRBD1. Germline-derived CDR1 and CDR2 are SGHNT and YENEEA. V lost 10 bases and J lost 1; bases outside the gene matches: 16. The CDR3 length is 16 residues. CDR3 in DNA: TGTGCCACCGATCCCAAACAGGGGCTCGGTTCCTACGAGCAGTACTTC. This gives the protein CATDPKQGLGSYEQYF. The full variable domain, in which reference TRBV11-3 and TRBJ2-7 provide the parts outside the CDR3, is EAGVVQSPRYKIIEKKQPVAFWCNPISGHNTLYWYLQNLGQGPELLIRYENEEAVDDSQLPKDRFSAERLKGVDSTLKIQPAELGDSAVYLCATDPKQGLGSYEQYFGPGTRLTVT.

This clone was observed a handful of times. V is TRBV5-1 and J is TRBJ2-7; possibly TRBD2 for D (5 bases). The CDR3 loop spans 15 amino acids. V lost 2 bases, J lost 3 bases, and 15 bases lay in between. The V gene's germline CDR1 is SGHRS and CDR2 YFSETQ. The CDR3 here is CASSFISGSYYEQYF. CDR3 in DNA: TGCGCCAGCAGCTTCATCAGCGGCTCTTACTACGAGCAGTACTTC.

This chain links TRBV14 with TRBJ2-5; possible D gene TRBD2, 5 bases. V was cut by 1 base and J by 2 bases, with 8 bases left in between. The V gene's germline CDR1 is SGHDN and CDR2 FVKESK. CDR3 length equals 14 residues. In nucleotides, the CDR3 is TGTGCCAGCAGCCAAGTCCGACTACAAGAGACCCAGTACTTC. Translated: CASSQVRLQETQYF.

This chain uses TRBV25-1 with TRBJ2-2, with 7 bases matching TRBD1. Germline V gives CDR1 MGHDK, CDR2 SYGVNS. This CDR3 has 17 amino acids. The trim removed 4 bases at V and 1 base at J, leaving 9 bases unmatched. DNA for the CDR3: TGTGCCAGCAGTGGCCAGGGGGACATCCTGAACACCGGGGAGCTGTTTTTT. Protein product: CASSGQGDILNTGELFF.

A few counts support this clone. The CDR3 bases are TGCGCCAGCAGCCCGGCCGGGTGGGGGGTCTCTGGAAACACCATATATTTT. This encodes CASSPAGWGVSGNTIYF. This chain uses TRBV4-1 with TRBJ1-3; weak D call: TRBD1 (5 bases). The V end was cut by 4 bases, the J end by 0 bases, with 16 bases between. The germline gives CDR1 MGHRA, CDR2 YSYEKL. There are 17 residues in the CDR3.

V is TRBV18 and J is TRBJ2-7; tentative D call: TRBD2 (6 bases). The CDR3 extends over 14 amino acids. V lost 3 bases to trimming and J lost 1 base, with 10 bases between them. Germline-derived CDR1 and CDR2 are KGHSH and LQKENI. CDR3 loop: CASSPVGGSYEQYF. The CDR3 nucleotides read TGTGCCAGCTCACCCGTCGGGGGATCCTACGAGCAGTACTTC.

The chain couples TRBV11-2 to TRBJ2-3; D perhaps matches TRBD2 (5 bases). The CDR3 sequence is 13 residues long. Germline assignment: CDR1 SGHAT and CDR2 FQNNGV. Trimming cost V 5 bases and J 5 bases, with 11 bases left between them. DNA for the CDR3: TGTGCCAGCAGCATGAGGGATAGAGATACGCAGTATTTT. As protein: CASSMRDRDTQYF.